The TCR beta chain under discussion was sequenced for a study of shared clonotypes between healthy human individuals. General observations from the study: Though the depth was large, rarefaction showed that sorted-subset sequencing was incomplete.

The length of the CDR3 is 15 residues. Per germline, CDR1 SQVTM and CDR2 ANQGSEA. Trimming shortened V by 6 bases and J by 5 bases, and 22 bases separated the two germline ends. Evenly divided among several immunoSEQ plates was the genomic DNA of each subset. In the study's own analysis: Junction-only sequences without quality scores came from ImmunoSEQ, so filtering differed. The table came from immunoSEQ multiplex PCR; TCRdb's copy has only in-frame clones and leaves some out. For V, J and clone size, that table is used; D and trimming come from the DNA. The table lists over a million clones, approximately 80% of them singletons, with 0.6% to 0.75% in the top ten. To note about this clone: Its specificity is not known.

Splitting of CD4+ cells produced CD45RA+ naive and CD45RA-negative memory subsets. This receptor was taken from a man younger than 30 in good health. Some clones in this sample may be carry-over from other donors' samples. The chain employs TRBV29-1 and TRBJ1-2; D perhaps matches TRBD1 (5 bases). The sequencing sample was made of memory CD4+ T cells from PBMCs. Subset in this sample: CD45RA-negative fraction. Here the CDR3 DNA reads TGCAGCGTCCTCCCAAGGGGAGGACCAGTATATGGCTACACCTTC. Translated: CSVLPRGGPVYGYTF.